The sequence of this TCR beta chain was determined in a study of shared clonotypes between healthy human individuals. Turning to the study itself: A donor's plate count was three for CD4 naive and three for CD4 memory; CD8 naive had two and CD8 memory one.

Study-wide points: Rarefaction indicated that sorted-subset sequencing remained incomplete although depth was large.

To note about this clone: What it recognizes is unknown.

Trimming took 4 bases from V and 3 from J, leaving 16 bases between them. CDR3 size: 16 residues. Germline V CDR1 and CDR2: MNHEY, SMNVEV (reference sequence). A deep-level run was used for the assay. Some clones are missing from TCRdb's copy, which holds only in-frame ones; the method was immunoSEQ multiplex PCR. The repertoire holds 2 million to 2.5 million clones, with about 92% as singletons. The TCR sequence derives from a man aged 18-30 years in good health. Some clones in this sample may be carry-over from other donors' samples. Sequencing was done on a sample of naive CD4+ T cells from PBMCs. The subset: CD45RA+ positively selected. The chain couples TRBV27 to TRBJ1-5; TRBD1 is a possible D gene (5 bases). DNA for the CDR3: TGTGCCAGCAGTTATTTAGGCCAGGGCCTCAATCAGCCCCAGCATTTT. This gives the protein CASSYLGQGLNQPQHF.